This TCR beta chain originates from a study of blood T cell repertoires in COVID-19. Overall study context: Samples taken during acute and convalescent COVID-19 were collected in the United States, Italy and Spain. In each case, the material was cDNA or gDNA derived from T cells, B-cell-depleted T cells, or PBMCs.

Trimming cost V 1 base and J 7 bases; bases outside gene matches: 1. The length of the CDR3 is 14 residues. In germline, CDR1 is SGHAT, CDR2 FQNNGV. The assay was immunoSEQ multiplex PCR, and TCRdb's table has in-frame clones only and misses some. The table lists about 280,000 clones, about nine tenths of them singletons. J is TRBJ1-5 and V is TRBV11-2; 10 nucleotides line up with TRBD1. The receptor was isolated from a woman aged 25 to 45 with acute COVID-19. The sequenced material came from PBMCs or T cells enriched from blood (not recorded which). The CDR3 loop is CASSLVGQGQPQHF. CDR3 in DNA: TGTGCCAGCAGCTTAGTGGGACAGGGGCAGCCCCAGCATTTT.